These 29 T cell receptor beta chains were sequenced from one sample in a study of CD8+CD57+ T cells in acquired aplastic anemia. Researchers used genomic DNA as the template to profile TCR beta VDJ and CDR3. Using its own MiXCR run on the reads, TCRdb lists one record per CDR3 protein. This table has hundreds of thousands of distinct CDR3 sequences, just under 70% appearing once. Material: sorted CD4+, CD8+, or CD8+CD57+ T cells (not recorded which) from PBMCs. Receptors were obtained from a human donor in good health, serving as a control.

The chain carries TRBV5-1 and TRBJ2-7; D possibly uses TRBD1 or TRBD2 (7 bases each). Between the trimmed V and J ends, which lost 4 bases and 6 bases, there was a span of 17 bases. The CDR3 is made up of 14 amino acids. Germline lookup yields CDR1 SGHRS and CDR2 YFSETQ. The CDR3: CASSILGGTAEQYF. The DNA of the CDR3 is TGCGCCAGCAGCATCCTCGGGGGGACAGCCGAGCAGTACTTC.

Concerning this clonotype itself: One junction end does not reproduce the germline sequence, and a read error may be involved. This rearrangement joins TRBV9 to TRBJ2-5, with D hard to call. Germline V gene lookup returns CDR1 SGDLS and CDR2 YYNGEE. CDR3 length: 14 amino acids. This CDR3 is CASRLEDEDDSQHF. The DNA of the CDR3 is TGTGCCAGCAGGTTAGAGGACGAAGACGACTCCCAGCACTTC.

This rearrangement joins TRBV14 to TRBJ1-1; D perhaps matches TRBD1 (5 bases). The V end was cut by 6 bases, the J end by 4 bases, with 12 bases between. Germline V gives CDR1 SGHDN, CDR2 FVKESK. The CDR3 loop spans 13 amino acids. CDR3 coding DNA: TGTGCCAGCAGAACAGGCGAGGGCACTGAAGCTTTCTTT. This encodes CASRTGEGTEAFF.

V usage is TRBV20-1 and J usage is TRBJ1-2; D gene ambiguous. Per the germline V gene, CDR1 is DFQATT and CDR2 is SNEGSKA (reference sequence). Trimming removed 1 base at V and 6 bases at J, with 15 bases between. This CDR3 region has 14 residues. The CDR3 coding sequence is TGCAGTGCTAGAGCCAGCGGCTCAGATAATGGCTACACCTTC. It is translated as CSARASGSDNGYTF.

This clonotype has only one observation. Here the CDR3 DNA reads TGTGCCATCAGTGATGGACAGGGGGCGGATGGCTACACCTTC. Its protein product is CAISDGQGADGYTF. The J gene is TRBJ1-2, the V gene TRBV10-3; 11 positions match TRBD1. Trimming removed 3 bases from V and 6 bases from J; junction bases left unmatched: 3. The CDR3 sequence is 14 residues long. In germline, CDR1 is ENHRY, CDR2 SYGVKD.

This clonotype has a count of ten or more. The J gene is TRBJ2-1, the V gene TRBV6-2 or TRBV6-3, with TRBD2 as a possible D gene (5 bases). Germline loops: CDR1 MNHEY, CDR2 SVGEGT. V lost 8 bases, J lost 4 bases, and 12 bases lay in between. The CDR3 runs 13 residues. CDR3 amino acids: CASGTGSYNEQFF. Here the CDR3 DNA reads TGTGCCAGCGGTACGGGGTCTTACAATGAGCAGTTCTTC.

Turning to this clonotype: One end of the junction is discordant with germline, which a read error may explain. The CDR3 spells CSARDLFFEKLLF. The DNA for the CDR3 is TGCAGTGCTAGAGATCTGTTCTTTGAAAAACTGCTTTTT. The V gene is TRBV20-1, the J gene TRBJ1-4; D unresolved. This CDR3 is 13 amino acids long. CDR1 DFQATT and CDR2 SNEGSKA come from the germline V gene (reference sequence).

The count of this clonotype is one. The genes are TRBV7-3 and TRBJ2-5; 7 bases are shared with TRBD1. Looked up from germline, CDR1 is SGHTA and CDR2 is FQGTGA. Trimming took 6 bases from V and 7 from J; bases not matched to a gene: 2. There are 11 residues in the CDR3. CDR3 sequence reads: CASRTGVTQYF. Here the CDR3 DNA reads TGTGCCAGCAGAACAGGGGTGACCCAGTACTTC.

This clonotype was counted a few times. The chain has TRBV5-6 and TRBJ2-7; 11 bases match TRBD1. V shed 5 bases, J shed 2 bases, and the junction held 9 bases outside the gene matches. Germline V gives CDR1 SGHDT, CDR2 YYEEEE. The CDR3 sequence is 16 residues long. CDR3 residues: CASRVSPGQGAYEQYF. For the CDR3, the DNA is TGTGCCAGCAGAGTTTCGCCGGGACAGGGGGCCTACGAGCAGTACTTC.

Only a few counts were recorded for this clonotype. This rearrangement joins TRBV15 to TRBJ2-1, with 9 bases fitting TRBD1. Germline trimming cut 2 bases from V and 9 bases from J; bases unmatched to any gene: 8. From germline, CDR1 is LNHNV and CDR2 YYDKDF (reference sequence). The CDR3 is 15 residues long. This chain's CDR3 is CATSRPGTGKIEQFF. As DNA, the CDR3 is TGTGCCACCAGCAGACCCGGGACAGGGAAGATTGAGCAGTTCTTC.

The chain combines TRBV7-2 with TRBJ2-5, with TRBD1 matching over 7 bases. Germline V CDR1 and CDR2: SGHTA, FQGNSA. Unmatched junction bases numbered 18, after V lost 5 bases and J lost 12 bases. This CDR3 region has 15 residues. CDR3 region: CASSQGVRGRAGEYF. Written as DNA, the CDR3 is TGTGCCAGCAGCCAAGGGGTAAGGGGGCGGGCTGGTGAGTACTTC.

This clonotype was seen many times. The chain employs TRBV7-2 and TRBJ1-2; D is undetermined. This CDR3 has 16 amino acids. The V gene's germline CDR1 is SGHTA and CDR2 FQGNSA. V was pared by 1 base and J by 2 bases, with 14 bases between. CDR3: CASSLGFGRRNYGYTF. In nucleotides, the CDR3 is TGTGCCAGCAGCTTAGGGTTTGGCAGGCGAAACTATGGCTACACCTTC.

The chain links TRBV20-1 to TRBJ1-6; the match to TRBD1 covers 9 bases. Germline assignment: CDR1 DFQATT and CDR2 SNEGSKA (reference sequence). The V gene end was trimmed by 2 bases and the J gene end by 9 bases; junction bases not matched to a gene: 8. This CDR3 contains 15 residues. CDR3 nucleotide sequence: TGCAGTGCTAGATCTGGACAGGGGAACAGTTCACCCCTCCACTTT. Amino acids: CSARSGQGNSSPLHF.

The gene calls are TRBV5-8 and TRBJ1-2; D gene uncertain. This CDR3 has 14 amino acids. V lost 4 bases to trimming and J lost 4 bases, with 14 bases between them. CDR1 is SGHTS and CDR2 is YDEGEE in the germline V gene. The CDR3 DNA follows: TGTGCCAGCAGCATCCCACCCAGGTCCTATGGCTACACCTTC. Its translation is CASSIPPRSYGYTF.

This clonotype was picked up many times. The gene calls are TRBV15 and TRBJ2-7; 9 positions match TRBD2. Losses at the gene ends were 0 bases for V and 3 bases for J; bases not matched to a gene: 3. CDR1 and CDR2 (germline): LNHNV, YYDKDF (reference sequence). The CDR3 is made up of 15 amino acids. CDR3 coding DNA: TGTGCCACCAGCAGAGATCCTAGCGGGGACTACGAGCAGTACTTC. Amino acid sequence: CATSRDPSGDYEQYF.

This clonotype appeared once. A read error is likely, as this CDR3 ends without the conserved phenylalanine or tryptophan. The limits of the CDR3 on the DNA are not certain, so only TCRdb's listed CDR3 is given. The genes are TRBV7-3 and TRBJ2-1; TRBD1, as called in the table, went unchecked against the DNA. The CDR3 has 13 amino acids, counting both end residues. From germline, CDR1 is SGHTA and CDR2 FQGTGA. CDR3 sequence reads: CASSSGPGTAHFG.

The CDR3 region is CASSLGGQGRWELFF. The DNA of the CDR3 is TGTGCCAGCAGCTTAGGGGGGCAGGGGCGGTGGGAACTGTTTTTT. The chain recombines TRBV7-3 with TRBJ1-4, with a tentative D call TRBD1 (6 bases). The CDR3 sequence is 15 residues long. Trimming took 2 bases from V and 12 from J, leaving 19 bases between them. Germline lookup yields CDR1 SGHTA and CDR2 FQGTGA.

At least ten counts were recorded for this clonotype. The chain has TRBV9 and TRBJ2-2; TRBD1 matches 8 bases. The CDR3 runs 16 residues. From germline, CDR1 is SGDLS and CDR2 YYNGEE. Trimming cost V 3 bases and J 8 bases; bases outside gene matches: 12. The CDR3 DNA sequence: TGTGCCAGCAGCGCCATGCAGGGGGCGACGACTGGGGAGCTGTTTTTT. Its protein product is CASSAMQGATTGELFF.

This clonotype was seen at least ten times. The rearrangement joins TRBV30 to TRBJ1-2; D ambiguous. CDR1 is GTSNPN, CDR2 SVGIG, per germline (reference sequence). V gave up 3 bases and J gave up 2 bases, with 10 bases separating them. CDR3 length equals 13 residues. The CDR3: CAWSLERNYGYTF. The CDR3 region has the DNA TGTGCCTGGAGCCTGGAACGGAACTATGGCTACACCTTC.

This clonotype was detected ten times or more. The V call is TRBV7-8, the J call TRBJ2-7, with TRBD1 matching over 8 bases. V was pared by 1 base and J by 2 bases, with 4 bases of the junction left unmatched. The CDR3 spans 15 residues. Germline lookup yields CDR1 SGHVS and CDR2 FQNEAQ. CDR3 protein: CASSLDPGGTYEQYF. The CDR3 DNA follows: TGTGCCAGCAGCTTAGACCCAGGGGGCACCTACGAGCAGTACTTC.

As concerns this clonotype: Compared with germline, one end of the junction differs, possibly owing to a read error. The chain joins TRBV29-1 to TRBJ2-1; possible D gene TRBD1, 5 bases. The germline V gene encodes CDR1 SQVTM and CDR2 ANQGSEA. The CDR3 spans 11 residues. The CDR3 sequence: CSVHAGSEEFF. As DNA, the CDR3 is TGCAGCGTACACGCAGGGTCTGAGGAGTTCTTT.

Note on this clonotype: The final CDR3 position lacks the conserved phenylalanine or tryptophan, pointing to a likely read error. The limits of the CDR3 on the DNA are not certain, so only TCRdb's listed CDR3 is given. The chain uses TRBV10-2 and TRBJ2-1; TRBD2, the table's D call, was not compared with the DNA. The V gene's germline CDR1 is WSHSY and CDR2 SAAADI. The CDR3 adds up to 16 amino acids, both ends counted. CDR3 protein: CASSGSGEWAFGEEFL.

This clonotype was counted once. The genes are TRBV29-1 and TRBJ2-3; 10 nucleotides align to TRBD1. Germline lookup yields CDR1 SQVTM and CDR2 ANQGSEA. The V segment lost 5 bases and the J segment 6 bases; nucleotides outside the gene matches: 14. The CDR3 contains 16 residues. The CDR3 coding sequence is TGCAGCGTTCTTAGTACGAAGACAGGGGGCTCGGATACGCAGTATTTT. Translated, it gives CSVLSTKTGGSDTQYF.

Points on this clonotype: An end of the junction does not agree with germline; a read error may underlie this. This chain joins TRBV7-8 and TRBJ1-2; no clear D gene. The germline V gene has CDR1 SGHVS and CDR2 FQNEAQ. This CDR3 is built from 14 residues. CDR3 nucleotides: TGTGCCAGCACCCCCGGCTCAGCGGGGAACGGTGGCTCCTTC. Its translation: CASTPGSAGNGGSF.

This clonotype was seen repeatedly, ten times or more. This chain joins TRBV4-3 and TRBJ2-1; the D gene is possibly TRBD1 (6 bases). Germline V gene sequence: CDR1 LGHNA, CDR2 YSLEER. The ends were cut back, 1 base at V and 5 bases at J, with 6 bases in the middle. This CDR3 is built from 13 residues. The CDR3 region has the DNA TGCGCCAGCAGCCAAGGGACAGACAATGAGCAGTTCTTC. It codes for CASSQGTDNEQFF.

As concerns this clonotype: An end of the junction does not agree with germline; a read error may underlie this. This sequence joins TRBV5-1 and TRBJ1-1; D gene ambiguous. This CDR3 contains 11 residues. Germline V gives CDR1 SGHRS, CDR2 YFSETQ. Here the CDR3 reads CASSLAAQACF. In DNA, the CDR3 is TGTGCCAGCAGTCTGGCGGCACAAGCTTGCTTT.

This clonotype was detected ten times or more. The CDR3 sequence: CASSVSPVYTDTQYF. DNA of the CDR3: TGTGCCAGCAGCGTATCCCCAGTCTACACAGATACGCAGTATTTT. The chain combines TRBV9 with TRBJ2-3; D remains ambiguous. Trimming removed 1 base at V and 2 bases at J, with 11 bases between. CDR3 length: 15 residues. CDR1 is SGDLS and CDR2 is YYNGEE in the germline V gene. Full variable domain (missing parts from reference TRBV9 and TRBJ2-3): DSGVTQTPKHLITATGQRVTLRCSPRSGDLSVYWYQQSLDQGLQFLIQYYNGEERAKGNILERFSAQQFPDLHSELNLSSLELGDSALYFCASSVSPVYTDTQYFGPGTRLTVL.

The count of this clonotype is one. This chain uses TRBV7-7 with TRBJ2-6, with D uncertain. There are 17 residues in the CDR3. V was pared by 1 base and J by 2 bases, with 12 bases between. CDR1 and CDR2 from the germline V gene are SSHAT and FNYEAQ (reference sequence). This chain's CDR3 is CASSLGLGRAGANVLTF. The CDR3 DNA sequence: TGTGCCAGCAGCTTAGGCTTGGGTAGGGCTGGGGCCAACGTCCTGACTTTC.

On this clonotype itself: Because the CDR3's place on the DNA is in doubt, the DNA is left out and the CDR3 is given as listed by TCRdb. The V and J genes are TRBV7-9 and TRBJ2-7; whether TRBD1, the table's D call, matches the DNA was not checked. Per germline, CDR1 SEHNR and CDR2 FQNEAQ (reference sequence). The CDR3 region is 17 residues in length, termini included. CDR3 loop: CATLSTSSTSGRAEQYF.